This entry features one TCR beta chain sequence. This entry is derived from a study of blood T cell repertoires in COVID-19. In the study overall: Samples representing acute and convalescent COVID-19 were sourced from the United States, Italy and Spain. Sources were T cells, B-cell-depleted T cells, or PBMCs; the material itself was cDNA or gDNA.

Per the study methods: Amplification of reference gene primers was used by the study to estimate nucleated cell counts. Here immunoSEQ multiplex PCR was the method, and the copy in TCRdb shows in-frame clones only, minus some. V, J and clone size were drawn from that table, and D and trimming were deduced from the DNA. Of more than 400,000 clones in the sample, approximately 83% are singletons; the top ten hold under 4%. The CDR3 sequence is 16 residues long. The germline V gene has CDR1 ENHRY and CDR2 SYGVKD. The V gene lost 0 bases and the J gene lost 0 bases, with 12 bases spanning the gap. The chain recombines TRBV10-3 with TRBJ2-7, with no clear D. This clonotype originated in a human donor in a cohort sampled during active COVID-19. The sample was peripheral blood. CDR3 coding DNA: TGTGCCATCAGTGAGTCTGCCGGTCCGAGCTCCTACGAGCAGTACTTC. The encoded protein is CAISESAGPSSYEQYF.